This T cell receptor (beta chain) was identified during a study of control samples from healthy donors and cancer patients. The CDR3 is made up of 15 amino acids. Germline values: CDR1 SGHTA, CDR2 FQGNSA. The V gene lost 2 bases and the J gene lost 9 bases, with 17 bases spanning the gap. Repertoires were generated with immunoSEQ multiplex PCR, while TCRdb's copy carries only in-frame clones and drops some. Among roughly 100,000 clones listed, around 89% were seen once. Material for sequencing was PBMCs. This chain uses TRBV7-2 with TRBJ1-5; D is possibly TRBD1 (6 bases). The origin of this receptor is a man in his sixties with lung cancer. CDR3 sequence: CASSLSAIGGAPQHF. DNA for the CDR3: TGTGCCAGCAGCTTATCCGCGATTGGGGGGGCGCCCCAGCATTTT.